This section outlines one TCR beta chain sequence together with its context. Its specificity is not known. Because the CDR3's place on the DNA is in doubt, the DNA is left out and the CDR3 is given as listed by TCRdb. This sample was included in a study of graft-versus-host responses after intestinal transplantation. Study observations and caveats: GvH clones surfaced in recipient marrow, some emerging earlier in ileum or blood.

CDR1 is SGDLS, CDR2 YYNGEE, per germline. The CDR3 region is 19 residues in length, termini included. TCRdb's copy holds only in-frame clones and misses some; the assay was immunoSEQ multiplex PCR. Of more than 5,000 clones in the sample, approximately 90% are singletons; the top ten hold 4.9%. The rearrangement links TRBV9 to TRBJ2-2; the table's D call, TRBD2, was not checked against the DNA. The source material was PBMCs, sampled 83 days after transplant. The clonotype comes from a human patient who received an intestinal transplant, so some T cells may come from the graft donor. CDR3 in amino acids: CASSVASGSRANEHRGAVF.